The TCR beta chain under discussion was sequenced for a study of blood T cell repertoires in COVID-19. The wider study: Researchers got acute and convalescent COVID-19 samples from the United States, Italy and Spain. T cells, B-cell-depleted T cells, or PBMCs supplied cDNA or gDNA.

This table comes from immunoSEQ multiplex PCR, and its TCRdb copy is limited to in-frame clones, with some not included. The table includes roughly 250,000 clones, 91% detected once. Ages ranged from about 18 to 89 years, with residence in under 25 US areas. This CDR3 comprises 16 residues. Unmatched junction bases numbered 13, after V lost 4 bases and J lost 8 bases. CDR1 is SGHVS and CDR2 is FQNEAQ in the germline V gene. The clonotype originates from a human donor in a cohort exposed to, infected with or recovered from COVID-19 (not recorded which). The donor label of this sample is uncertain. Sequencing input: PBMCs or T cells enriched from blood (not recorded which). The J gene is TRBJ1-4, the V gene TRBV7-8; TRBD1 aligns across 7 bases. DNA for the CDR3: TGTGCCAGCAGCTCCGGTTTGACAGGGCTAAAAGAAAAACTGTTTTTT. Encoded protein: CASSSGLTGLKEKLFF.